In this sample, the clone carrying this T cell receptor beta chain turned up a few times. The antigen remains undetermined. These data belong to a study of spatial heterogeneity in lung cancer. Study-level results: Tumor mutation count correlated with how many alpha and beta TCRs expanded intratumorally.

The time point: sample taken at primary tumor resection. Frozen PBMC, nontumor lung or tumor provided whole RNA, which was sequenced unsorted. TCRdb independently ran MiXCR on the 5' RACE reads; one entry per CDR3 protein. Of approximately 94,000 distinct CDR3 sequences in the sample, about 4.6% are singletons; the top ten hold about 20%. V gave up 7 bases and J gave up 4 bases, with 16 bases separating them. The CDR3 is 14 residues long. The sequencing used lung tumor tissue, collected at surgery. This chain joins TRBV12-3 or TRBV12-4 and TRBJ2-5, with unresolved D. The clonotype originates from a male donor with early-stage non-small cell lung cancer. The CDR3 loop is CASKEPRTGETQYF. The DNA for the CDR3 is TGTGCCAGCAAAGAACCTCGGACGGGAGAGACCCAGTACTTC.